One and the same sample provided the 21 T cell receptor beta chains below, sequenced in a study of blood T cells in healthy people across ages. Together with a sample-barcoded 5' primer, a J-beta primer mix was included in a second PCR lasting roughly 6 to 12 cycles. TCRdb reprocessed the 5' RACE reads via MiXCR and lists one record per CDR3 protein. The sample yields approximately 2,000,000 distinct CDR3 sequences, roughly two fifths seen once. Sequencing was performed on blood. The origin of the receptors is a human donor in good health.

The chain recombines TRBV6-5 with TRBJ2-7; D is possibly TRBD1 (5 bases). V lost 6 bases and J lost 0, with 15 bases in between. The germline gives CDR1 MNHEY, CDR2 SVGAGI. The CDR3 is 15 amino acids. CDR3 nucleotides: TGTGCCAGCAGCTATCAGGGTTCGGGCTCCTACGAGCAGTACTTC. Residues: CASSYQGSGSYEQYF.

The chain links TRBV10-3 to TRBJ2-7; D is possibly TRBD1 (5 bases). The CDR3 extends over 14 amino acids. The germline CDR1 and CDR2 sequences are ENHRY and SYGVKD. With 2 bases removed from V and 2 bases from J, the gap between germline ends came to 10 bases. CDR3 in amino acids: CAISEAQAPYEQYF. In DNA, the CDR3 is TGTGCCATCAGTGAGGCACAGGCCCCCTACGAGCAGTACTTC.

This clonotype was detected only a few times. The CDR3 reads CASSQGLGSSYNEQFF. Here the CDR3 DNA reads TGCGCCAGCAGCCAAGGCCTAGGAAGCTCCTACAATGAGCAGTTCTTC. The chain couples TRBV4-1 to TRBJ2-1, with no clear D. The CDR3 extends over 16 amino acids. CDR1 is MGHRA, CDR2 YSYEKL, per germline. The V end lost 1 base, the J end lost 0 bases, and 10 bases lay between the germline ends.

A few counts support this clonotype. The chain joins TRBV10-3 to TRBJ2-6, with D possibly being TRBD1 (5 bases). This CDR3 comprises 18 residues. Per germline, CDR1 ENHRY and CDR2 SYGVKD. V lost 6 bases, J lost 4 bases, and 22 bases lay in between. CDR3 amino acids: CAIREERGTLGGANVLTF. The CDR3 DNA follows: TGTGCCATCAGAGAAGAAAGGGGCACCTTAGGGGGGGCCAACGTCCTGACTTTC.

This chain joins TRBV7-9 and TRBJ1-1; 10 bases are a match to TRBD1. Germline assignment: CDR1 SEHNR and CDR2 FQNEAQ (reference sequence). J was trimmed by 2 bases and V by 4 bases; bases with no gene match: 7. The CDR3 is 16 amino acids. CDR3: CASSSQDRGINTEAFF. The CDR3 region has the DNA TGTGCCAGCAGCTCCCAGGACAGGGGGATTAACACTGAAGCTTTCTTT.

The rearrangement links TRBV3-1 to TRBJ1-1; tentative D call: TRBD1 (6 bases). Trimming took 3 bases from V and 1 from J, leaving 15 bases between them. Germline V CDR1 and CDR2: LGHDT, YNNKEL (reference sequence). The CDR3 loop spans 16 amino acids. CDR3 residues: CASSHYRVYGNTEAFF. The CDR3, as DNA: TGTGCCAGCAGCCATTACAGGGTCTACGGGAACACTGAAGCTTTCTTT.

This clonotype was found a few times. The chain couples TRBV4-2 to TRBJ2-1; TRBD2 aligns across 10 bases. Germline assignment: CDR1 LGHNA and CDR2 YNFKEQ. The CDR3 contains 17 residues. V trimming: 1 base; J trimming: 6 bases; junction bases outside the gene matches: 9. The CDR3 DNA reads TGTGCCAGCAGCCAAGTAGTTAGCGGGGGGACTTTCAATGAGCAGTTCTTC. Protein: CASSQVVSGGTFNEQFF.

This clonotype has just a few counts. V is TRBV29-1 and J is TRBJ2-3; 8 bases agree with TRBD2. Germline values: CDR1 SQVTM, CDR2 ANQGSEA. CDR3 size: 15 residues. V dropped 3 bases and J dropped 1; count of bases not matched to a gene: 6. As DNA, the CDR3 is TGCAGCGTTGAGGGTAGCGGGGACGGCACAGATACGCAGTATTTT. Translating gives CSVEGSGDGTDTQYF.

This chain uses TRBV27 with TRBJ2-4, with a tentative D call TRBD1 (5 bases). The CDR3 has 14 residues. CDR1 and CDR2 (germline): MNHEY, SMNVEV (reference sequence). Trimming stripped 5 bases from V and 13 bases from J, with 21 bases between. The CDR3 protein is CASSPETAIREQYF. Here the CDR3 DNA reads TGTGCCAGCAGTCCGGAGACAGCCATCAGAGAGCAGTACTTC.

The chain links TRBV28 to TRBJ2-5; 9 bases are a match to TRBD2. The germline gives CDR1 MDHEN, CDR2 SYDVKM. This CDR3 region has 15 residues. Losses at the gene ends were 6 bases for V and 5 bases for J; bases not matched to a gene: 10. CDR3 sequence reads: CASSPRTSVGETQYF. Here the CDR3 DNA reads TGTGCCAGCAGCCCTCGGACTAGCGTTGGGGAGACCCAGTACTTC.

On this clonotype: Possible read error: a much larger clone is one base away. The V and J genes are TRBV4-3 and TRBJ2-5, with D uncertain. The CDR3 length is 15 residues. The germline gives CDR1 LGHNA, CDR2 YSLEER. The CDR3: CASNQDYGVSETQYF. In DNA, the CDR3 is TGCGCCAGCAACCAAGATTATGGGGTTTCGGAGACCCAGTACTTC.

Here the CDR3 DNA reads TGTGCCACCAGCGTAGGGTGGTCCTACGAGCAGTACTTC. This encodes CATSVGWSYEQYF. The rearrangement uses TRBV15 and TRBJ2-7; D gene uncertain. With 5 bases removed from V and 1 base from J, the gap between germline ends came to 9 bases. The CDR3 has 13 amino acids. Germline V gene sequence: CDR1 LNHNV, CDR2 YYDKDF (reference sequence). Combining the CDR3 with reference TRBV15 and TRBJ2-7 gives the whole variable domain DAMVIQNPRYQVTQFGKPVTLSCSQTLNHNVMYWYQQKSSQAPKLLFHYYDKDFNNEADTPDNFQSRRPNTSFCFLDIRSPGLGDTAMYLCATSVGWSYEQYFGPGTRLTVT.

The rearrangement links TRBV11-2 to TRBJ2-1; maybe TRBD2 (5 bases). CDR3 length equals 12 residues. Trimming removed 9 bases at V and 2 bases at J, with 8 bases between. Germline assignment: CDR1 SGHAT and CDR2 FQNNGV. The chain's CDR3 is CASRRPYNEQFF. The CDR3 DNA is TGTGCCAGTCGGAGGCCCTACAATGAGCAGTTCTTC.

Only a few counts were recorded for this clonotype. The rearrangement joins TRBV6-5 to TRBJ2-2; 11 nucleotides line up with TRBD1. With V trimmed by 2 bases and J by 4 bases, 0 bases remained unmatched. CDR1 and CDR2 from the germline V gene are MNHEY and SVGAGI. CDR3 length equals 15 residues. CDR3 in amino acids: CASSYGTGGTGELFF. CDR3 DNA sequence: TGTGCCAGCAGTTACGGGACAGGGGGCACCGGGGAGCTGTTTTTT.

The J gene is TRBJ2-7, the V gene TRBV4-1, with 8 nucleotides matching TRBD1. The CDR3 length is 15 residues. Germline V lookup: CDR1 MGHRA, CDR2 YSYEKL. With 3 bases clipped from V and 2 bases from J, the junction kept 6 bases outside the gene matches. CDR3 coding DNA: TGCGCCAGCAGCCACTGGGACAGGCTGGCCTACGAGCAGTACTTC. It codes for CASSHWDRLAYEQYF.

The chain recombines TRBV25-1 with TRBJ1-5; tentative D call: TRBD1 (5 bases). The CDR3 totals 14 residues. The V and J ends lost 3 bases and 6 bases respectively, with 12 bases between them. Germline CDR1 reads MGHDK; CDR2 reads SYGVNS. CDR3 coding DNA: TGTGCCAGCAGTGAGTCGGGGGACGGTCAGCCCCAGCATTTT. It is translated as CASSESGDGQPQHF.

This clonotype was picked up a small number of times. V and J are TRBV20-1 and TRBJ2-3; the D is unclear. Germline loops: CDR1 DFQATT, CDR2 SNEGSKA (reference sequence). Trimming took off 0 bases at V and 1 base at J, with 11 bases between the two ends. The CDR3 extends over 15 amino acids. The DNA of the CDR3 is TGCAGTGCTAGAGATCACCGGTCTGGCACAGATACGCAGTATTTT. As protein: CSARDHRSGTDTQYF.

This clonotype was counted only a few times. The V gene is TRBV4-1, the J gene TRBJ2-4, with TRBD1 matching 7 bases. The J call may be mistaken, given a closer DNA end match to TRBJ2-7. This CDR3 has 15 amino acids. Germline V gives CDR1 MGHRA, CDR2 YSYEKL. CDR3 in amino acids: CASSPQPGQRTEQYF. CDR3 DNA: TGCGCCAGCAGCCCCCAGCCGGGACAGCGAACCGAGCAGTACTTC.

The chain recombines TRBV15 with TRBJ2-1; possibly TRBD1 for D (6 bases). The germline V gene has CDR1 LNHNV and CDR2 YYDKDF (reference sequence). V lost 1 base and J 10 bases, leaving 14 bases between the germline ends. CDR3 length equals 14 residues. For the CDR3, the DNA is TGTGCCACCAGCAGAGTGGGGGCAATGGGGGAGCAGTTCTTC. This encodes CATSRVGAMGEQFF.

The chain couples TRBV29-1 to TRBJ1-1, with 9 bases aligning to TRBD1. Germline CDR1 SQVTM, CDR2 ANQGSEA. This CDR3 spans 19 amino acids. V lost 3 bases, J lost 3 bases, and 20 bases stayed unmatched. This CDR3 reads CSVDRYTLDRGDRDTEAFF. The CDR3 region has the DNA TGCAGCGTTGATAGGTATACGCTCGACAGGGGGGATCGTGACACTGAAGCTTTCTTT.

This clonotype has just a few counts. This sequence joins TRBV7-9 and TRBJ1-2; weak D call: TRBD1 (6 bases). The CDR3 runs 15 residues. CDR1 is SEHNR and CDR2 is FQNEAQ in the germline V gene (reference sequence). V was clipped by 4 bases and J by 4 bases, with 16 bases between them. Here the CDR3 reads CASSSPGTIVYGYTF. CDR3 nucleotide sequence: TGTGCCAGCAGCTCCCCCGGGACAATCGTCTATGGCTACACCTTC.